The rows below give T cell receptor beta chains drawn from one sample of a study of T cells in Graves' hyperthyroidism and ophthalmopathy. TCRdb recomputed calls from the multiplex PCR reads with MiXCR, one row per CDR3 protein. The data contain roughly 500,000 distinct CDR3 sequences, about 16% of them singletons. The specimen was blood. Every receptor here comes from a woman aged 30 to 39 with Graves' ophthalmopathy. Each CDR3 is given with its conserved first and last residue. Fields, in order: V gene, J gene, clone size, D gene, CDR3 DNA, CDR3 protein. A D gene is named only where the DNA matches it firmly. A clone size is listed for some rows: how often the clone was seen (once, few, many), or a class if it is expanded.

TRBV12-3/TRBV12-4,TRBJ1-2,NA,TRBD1,TGTGCCAGCAGTCGGGATTCCGGGACAGGGGGGGGAGGCTACACCTTC,CASSRDSGTGGGGYTF
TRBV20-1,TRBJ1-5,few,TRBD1,TGCAGTGCGTTTGGGACAGGGTTTGGTAGCAATCAGCCCCAGCATTTT,CSAFGTGFGSNQPQHF
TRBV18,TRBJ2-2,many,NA,TGTGCCAGCTCCGATAGAGCGCAAACCGGGGAGCTGTTTTTT,CASSDRAQTGELFF
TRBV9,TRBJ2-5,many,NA,TGTGCCAGCACTACTAGCCCCTCGTACCAAGAGACCCAGTACTTC,CASTTSPSYQETQYF
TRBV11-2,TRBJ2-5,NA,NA,TGTGCCAGCAGCTGGGGGCAGCGGAAAGAGACCCAGTACTTC,CASSWGQRKETQYF
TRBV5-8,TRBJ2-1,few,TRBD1,TGTGCCAGCAGCGTAGGGTACAGGGGGAATGAGCAGTTCTTC,CASSVGYRGNEQFF
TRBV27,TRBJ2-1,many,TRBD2,TGTGCCAGCATCGGACTAGCGGGAGAACTTGGTGAGCAGTTCTTC,CASIGLAGELGEQFF
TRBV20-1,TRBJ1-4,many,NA,TGCAGTGCTAGATGGGGCGGAGGAGGTGAAAAACTGTTTTTT,CSARWGGGGEKLFF
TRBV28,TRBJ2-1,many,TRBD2,TGTGCCAGCAGTCCTATGGTGGGAGGGACCCCGGAGCAGTTCTTC,CASSPMVGGTPEQFF
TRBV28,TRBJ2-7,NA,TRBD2,TGTGCCAGCAGTTATAGCGGGAATAACTACGAGCAGTACTTC,CASSYSGNNYEQYF
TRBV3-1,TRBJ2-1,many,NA,TGTGCCAGCAGCCAAGGGGTCTCTTGGGAGTTCTTC,CASSQGVSWEFF
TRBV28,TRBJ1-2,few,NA,TGTGCCAGCAGTTTCCCAGGGTCAAAAATTAACTATGGCTACACCTTC,CASSFPGSKINYGYTF
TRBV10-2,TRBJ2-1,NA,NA,TGCGCCAGCAGTGAGTCAAACTCGTACAATGAGCAGTTCTTC,CASSESNSYNEQFF
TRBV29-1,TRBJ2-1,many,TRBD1,TGCAGCGTTGAAGATCCCGGGACAGGGGCTGTCGATGAGCAGTTCTTC,CSVEDPGTGAVDEQFF
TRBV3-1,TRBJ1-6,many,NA,TGTGCCAGCAGCCAAGCGACAAATAATTCACCCCTCCACTTT,CASSQATNNSPLHF
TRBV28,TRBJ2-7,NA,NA,TGTGCCAGCAGTTTCGATTCCTGCGAGCAGTACTTC,CASSFDSCEQYF
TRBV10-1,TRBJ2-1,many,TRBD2,TGCGCCAGCAGCTCGGGACTAGCTCCCCATGAGCAGTTCTTC,CASSSGLAPHEQFF
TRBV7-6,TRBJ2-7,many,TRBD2,TGTGCCAGCAGCAGAGGGGGGGGACTAGCGGGAGAAGAGCAGTACTTC,CASSRGGGLAGEEQYF
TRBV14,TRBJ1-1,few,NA,TGTGCCAGCAGCCAAGAGCGATGGGACACTGAAGCTTTCTTT,CASSQERWDTEAFF
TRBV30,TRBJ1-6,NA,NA,TGTGCCTGGACGGGGGGGATAGGGTATAATTCACCCCTCCACTTT,CAWTGGIGYNSPLHF
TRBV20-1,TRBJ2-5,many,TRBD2,TGCAGTGCTGGATCCGGGACTAGCGGGAGGGCCCGCGAGACCCAGTACTTC,CSAGSGTSGRARETQYF
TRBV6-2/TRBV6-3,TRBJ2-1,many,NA,TGTGCCACCTTCCGGGCGACCAATGAGCAGTTCTTC,CATFRATNEQFF